This record covers a single T cell receptor beta chain. Original processing notes: Reference gene primer amplification yielded estimated nucleated cell counts. Data came from immunoSEQ multiplex PCR; TCRdb stores just in-frame clones and leaves some out. Clone size and the V and J calls come from that table; the DNA yielded D and trimming. The sample includes 180,000 or so clones, over 80% of them seen just once. Patients of the Seattle cohort, enrolled during active infection, were followed longitudinally. The data were taken from a study of blood T cell repertoires in COVID-19. Background on the study: Sources were T cells, B-cell-depleted T cells, or PBMCs; the material itself was cDNA or gDNA.

Germline V gene data show CDR1 as MGHRA and CDR2 as YSYEKL. Trimming at V came to 2 bases and at J to 1 base, leaving 15 bases not matched to a gene. The CDR3 sequence is 20 residues long. The chain combines TRBV4-1 with TRBJ1-4; 8 bases agree with TRBD1. Sequencing was carried out using peripheral blood. This receptor was identified in a woman aged 35 to 49 with COVID-19, enrolled during active disease. The CDR3 nucleotides read TGCGCCAGCAGCCAACTTCGACAGGGGCTCGTAGCGGTAACTAATGAAAAACTGTTTTTT. Translated, it gives CASSQLRQGLVAVTNEKLFF.